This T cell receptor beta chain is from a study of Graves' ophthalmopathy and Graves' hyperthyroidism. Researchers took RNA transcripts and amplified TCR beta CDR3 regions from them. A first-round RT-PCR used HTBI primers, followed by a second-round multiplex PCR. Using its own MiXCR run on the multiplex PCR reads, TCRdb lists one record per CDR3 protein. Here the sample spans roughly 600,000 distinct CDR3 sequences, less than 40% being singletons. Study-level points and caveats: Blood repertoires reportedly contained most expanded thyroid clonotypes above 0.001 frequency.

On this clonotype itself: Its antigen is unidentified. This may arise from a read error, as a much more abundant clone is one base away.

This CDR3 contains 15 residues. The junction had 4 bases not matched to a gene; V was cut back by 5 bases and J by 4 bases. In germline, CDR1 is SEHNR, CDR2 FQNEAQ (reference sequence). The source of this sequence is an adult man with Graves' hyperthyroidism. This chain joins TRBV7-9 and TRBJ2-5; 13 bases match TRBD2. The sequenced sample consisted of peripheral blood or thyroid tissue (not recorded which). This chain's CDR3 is CASSATSGGSETQYF. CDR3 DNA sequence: TGTGCCAGCAGCGCGACTAGCGGGGGGTCAGAGACCCAGTACTTC.